This T cell receptor beta chain derives from a study of Ad26.COV2.S vaccination and SARS-CoV-2 variants. Treatment reported: some 20 received Ad26.COV2.S at low or high dose, single or two shots; roughly five received placebo; per-sample allocation not given. Sampling was performed 63 days after the first vaccine or placebo injection. Recruitment in Boston yielded a donor of adult age, 18-55 years. In germline, CDR1 is MNHEY, CDR2 SMNVEV (reference sequence). Trimming left V 5 bases short and J 2 bases short, with 14 bases between. This CDR3 is 15 amino acids long. Generated by immunoSEQ multiplex PCR, the TCRdb table keeps only in-frame clones and is missing some. The table has 350,000 to 400,000 clones, roughly nine tenths seen once.

The sequence was collected from a person between 18 and 65 years old who received the Ad26.COV2.S COVID-19 vaccine or a placebo. The sequencing here drew on peripheral blood, taken in a trial of Ad26.COV2.S vaccine versus placebo. This chain links TRBV27 with TRBJ2-3; a weak D match, TRBD2 (6 bases). CDR3 amino acids: CASSDRDSLTDTQYF. The DNA for the CDR3 is TGTGCCAGCAGTGACCGGGACTCACTCACAGATACGCAGTATTTT.